A selection of T cell receptor beta chains follows, all from one sample in a study of blood T cells in healthy people across ages. TCRdb re-called the 5' RACE reads through MiXCR, storing one row per CDR3 protein. The table includes about 1 million distinct CDR3 sequences, 40% to 45% detected once. Sequencing input: blood. The receptors shown here come from an older woman in good health. Each CDR3 is given with its conserved first and last residue.

>TRBV9|TRBJ2-7
CASSVTGRSYEQYF
>TRBV5-1|TRBJ2-5
CASRRTVILRQETQYF
>TRBV6-1|TRBJ2-1
CASSEAAAGNSYNEQFF
>TRBV5-6|TRBJ1-2
CASSRRSGYTF
>TRBV24-1|TRBJ1-5
CATSDPTGSNQPQHF
>TRBV28|TRBJ2-5
CASSFKPACGTQYF
>TRBV2|TRBJ2-7
CASSGQPWSEQYF
>TRBV5-1|TRBJ2-7
CASSFLAQGTDEQYF
>TRBV21-1|TRBJ2-1
CASRTGVSPRGDDEQFF
>TRBV20-1|TRBJ1-5
CSARDQGDRGRGRNQPQHF
>TRBV6-6|.
CASPCTAAYEQYF
>TRBV5-1|TRBJ2-1
CASSPYLASLDNEQFF
>TRBV7-9|TRBJ2-5
CASSPRDRLFQETQYF
>TRBV13|.
CASSMSGSGNEQYF
>TRBV14|TRBJ2-4
CASSQGGPGMAKNIQYF
>TRBV29-1|TRBJ2-5
CSVNGQLQETQYF
>TRBV29-1|TRBJ2-7
CSARDGYYEQYF
>TRBV10-3|TRBJ2-2
CASGTQKNTGELFF
>TRBV4-2|TRBJ1-1
CASSQEPGGNTEAFF
>TRBV9|TRBJ2-5
CTSTGTPSSFETQYF
>TRBV20-1|TRBJ2-1
CSAQLAGEGNEQFF
>TRBV6-5|TRBJ2-1
CASSYSFAFEQFF
>TRBV4-1|TRBJ2-3
CASSQVGQATDTQYF
>TRBV20-1|.
CSARPGLDYNEQYF
>TRBV4-1|TRBJ2-5
CASSQEGLAGVGETQYF
>TRBV7-2|TRBJ2-1
CASSLAFSGSGNEQFF
>TRBV29-1|TRBJ1-2
CGSSGTGKFYGYTF
>TRBV4-2|TRBJ2-5
CASSQLDGETQYF
>TRBV20-1|TRBJ2-3
CSARDPGPSGSVTDTQYF
>TRBV7-9|TRBJ2-7
CASSLRTGIPYEQYF
>TRBV4-2|TRBJ2-7
CASSGIRTSGRDEQYF
>TRBV28|.
CASGLPGYEQYF
>TRBV6-2/TRBV6-3|TRBJ2-7
CASSYSKTGSPYYEQYF
>TRBV9|TRBJ2-3
CASSVALSGLGGSDTQYF
>TRBV5-1|TRBJ2-5
CASSLSDRGGEETQYF
>TRBV20-1|TRBJ2-1
CSARDQMGLAGGPYNEQFF